A single sample is the source of the 12 T cell receptor beta chains below, sequenced in a study of OX40 agonist ivuxolimab in advanced cancers. Sequencing used immunoSEQ multiplex PCR; TCRdb keeps in-frame clones, though not all of them. The sample includes 35,000 to 45,000 clones, approximately 80% of them seen just once. Here the sequenced sample was CD4+ or CD8+ T cells sorted from blood, taken in a trial of the OX40 agonist ivuxolimab. The receptors here all came from an adult with an advanced solid tumor such as melanoma, head and neck, liver or kidney cancer.

The CDR3 sequence is CASSKGTSGETQYF. The CDR3 DNA sequence: TGCGCCAGCAGCAAGGGGACTAGCGGAGAGACCCAGTACTTC. The chain joins TRBV10-1 to TRBJ2-5, with 11 nucleotides matching TRBD2. Germline CDR1 WNHNN, CDR2 SYGVQD (reference sequence). The CDR3 spans 14 residues. Germline trimming cut 6 bases from V and 4 bases from J; bases unmatched to any gene: 4.

This clone occurred a few times. The chain couples TRBV28 to TRBJ2-2; D remains unclear. Trimming left V 4 bases short and J 6 bases short, with 18 bases between. Germline assignment: CDR1 MDHEN and CDR2 SYDVKM. CDR3 length equals 16 residues. Here the CDR3 DNA reads TGTGCCAGCAGTTCCCCCCGTAGTACGCTTTCCGGGGAGCTGTTTTTT. Protein product: CASSSPRSTLSGELFF.

This rearrangement joins TRBV19 to TRBJ2-2; D not resolved. The CDR3 is 17 amino acids. Per the germline V gene, CDR1 is LNHDA and CDR2 is SQIVND (reference sequence). Between the trimmed V and J ends, which lost 8 bases and 0 bases, there was a span of 19 bases. The CDR3 loop is CASLGRADTANTGELFF. The CDR3 DNA reads as TGTGCCAGTTTAGGTAGGGCCGACACGGCGAACACCGGGGAGCTGTTTTTT.

This clone was seen just once. The genes are TRBV19 and TRBJ1-3; the D gene is possibly TRBD1 (5 bases). The CDR3 is 14 residues long. V was trimmed by 7 bases and J by 2 bases, leaving 12 bases between them. Germline V lookup: CDR1 LNHDA, CDR2 SQIVND (reference sequence). DNA of the CDR3: TGTGCCAGTACCCCGAGGACAACTGGAAACACCATATATTTT. Residues: CASTPRTTGNTIYF.

V and J are TRBV28 and TRBJ2-2, with 7 nucleotides matching TRBD2. This CDR3 has 16 residues. Trimming at V came to 6 bases and at J to 1 base, leaving 8 bases not matched to a gene. Germline V gene data show CDR1 as MDHEN and CDR2 as SYDVKM. The CDR3 reads CASRGAGLRNTGELFF. In nucleotides, the CDR3 is TGTGCCAGCAGGGGCGCGGGACTACGGAACACCGGGGAGCTGTTTTTT.

V gene TRBV10-3 combines with J gene TRBJ2-1; no clear D. This CDR3 has 13 residues. The V and J ends lost 7 bases and 0 bases respectively, with 7 bases between them. Germline loops: CDR1 ENHRY, CDR2 SYGVKD. This CDR3 is CAITSGSYNEQFF. The CDR3 DNA sequence: TGTGCCATCACTTCTGGCTCCTACAATGAGCAGTTCTTC.

The chain employs TRBV5-4 and TRBJ1-6; D unresolved. The CDR3 has 15 residues. Germline V CDR1 and CDR2: SGHNT, YYREEE (reference sequence). Trimming shortened V by 3 bases and J by 7 bases, and 14 bases separated the two germline ends. As DNA, the CDR3 is TGTGCCAGCAGCTCCGGCGCAGCAGCCAATTCACCCCTCCACTTT. Translating gives CASSSGAAANSPLHF.

The rearrangement links TRBV19 to TRBJ2-6; D perhaps matches TRBD2 (6 bases). The V end was cut by 0 bases, the J end by 2 bases, with 14 bases between. CDR1 is LNHDA and CDR2 is SQIVND in the germline V gene (reference sequence). This CDR3 is 18 amino acids long. CDR3 region: CASSIDFFRGTGANVLTF. The CDR3 nucleotides are TGTGCCAGTAGTATAGATTTTTTTCGGGGGACTGGGGCCAACGTCCTGACTTTC.

The table lists this clone with a count of one. V and J are TRBV11-3 and TRBJ2-5, with 8 positions matching TRBD1. The CDR3 is 14 residues long. Germline V lookup: CDR1 SGHNT, CDR2 YENEEA. V was clipped by 5 bases and J by 5 bases; unmatched bases: 7. The CDR3 reads CASSLRDRTETQYF. CDR3 DNA sequence: TGTGCCAGCAGCCTCCGGGACAGGACGGAGACCCAGTACTTC. Full variable domain (rest looked up from reference TRBV11-3 and TRBJ2-5): EAGVVQSPRYKIIEKKQPVAFWCNPISGHNTLYWYLQNLGQGPELLIRYENEEAVDDSQLPKDRFSAERLKGVDSTLKIQPAELGDSAVYLCASSLRDRTETQYFGPGTRLLVL.

This clone was counted a few times. This chain joins TRBV4-2 and TRBJ1-6; 7 bases fit TRBD1. Germline CDR1 LGHNA, CDR2 YNFKEQ. This CDR3 is built from 13 residues. Trimming at V came to 6 bases and at J to 5 bases, leaving 1 base not matched to a gene. The CDR3 protein is CASRGQNNSPLHF. CDR3 sequence (DNA): TGTGCCAGCAGGGGACAGAATAATTCACCCCTCCACTTT.

The rearrangement joins TRBV12-5 to TRBJ2-2; TRBD2 aligns across 7 bases. J gave up 7 bases and V 0 bases, and 8 bases lay outside the gene matches. There are 16 residues in the CDR3. Germline values: CDR1 LGHNT, CDR2 FRNRAP. The CDR3 bases are TGTGCTAGTGGTTTGGTATTGCGGGAGATCGTCGGGGAGCTGTTTTTT. This sequence encodes CASGLVLREIVGELFF.

This clone was seen just once. The CDR3 DNA reads as TGTGCCTGGCTACAGGGTATGGGGGAAGCTTTCTTT. As protein: CAWLQGMGEAFF. The chain employs TRBV30 and TRBJ1-1; a possible D gene is TRBD1 (6 bases). V lost 5 bases, J lost 8 bases, and 15 bases lay in between. The CDR3 loop spans 12 amino acids. CDR1 GTSNPN and CDR2 SVGIG come from the germline V gene (reference sequence).